These 20 T cell receptor beta chains originate from one sample sequenced in a study of identical twins. TCRdb passed the 5' RACE reads through MiXCR, listing each CDR3 protein once. Of 450,000 to 600,000 distinct CDR3 sequences listed, 20% to 25% are singletons. The sample was also reused in another study, on yellow fever vaccine responses in identical twins.

The material sequenced was CD4+ T cells sorted from blood. Receptors originate from a woman aged 18-30 years in good health.

This clonotype was detected a few times. The chain recombines TRBV7-9 with TRBJ2-7; TRBD1 aligns across 8 bases. Germline V lookup: CDR1 SEHNR, CDR2 FQNEAQ (reference sequence). The CDR3 has 15 residues. Germline trimming cut 5 bases from V and 3 bases from J; bases unmatched to any gene: 9. Written as DNA, the CDR3 is TGTGCCAGCAGCCCATACGGACAGGGCAACTACGAGCAGTACTTC. Its protein is CASSPYGQGNYEQYF.

The rearrangement links TRBV5-1 to TRBJ2-3; D is ambiguous. Germline CDR1 and CDR2: SGHRS and YFSETQ. V dropped 0 bases and J dropped 4 bases, with 12 bases sitting between them. The CDR3 contains 15 residues. The chain's CDR3 is CASSLVAVRADTQYF. CDR3 nucleotide sequence: TGCGCCAGCAGCTTGGTGGCGGTGCGTGCAGATACGCAGTATTTT.

The rearrangement links TRBV11-2 to TRBJ2-7; 10 bases agree with TRBD2. In germline, CDR1 is SGHAT, CDR2 FQNNGV. V was clipped by 4 bases and J by 3 bases; unmatched bases: 6. The CDR3 loop spans 15 amino acids. CDR3 coding DNA: TGTGCCAGCAGCTCGTTAGCGGGGGGTCGCTACGAGCAGTACGTC. This codes for CASSSLAGGRYEQYV.

This clonotype was observed a few times. The CDR3 protein is CASSTRWGQVKGETQYF. The CDR3 nucleotides are TGTGCCAGCAGCACTAGGTGGGGACAGGTTAAGGGAGAGACCCAGTACTTC. The chain uses TRBV7-8 and TRBJ2-5; 8 positions agree with TRBD1. V was pared by 5 bases and J by 4 bases, with 15 bases of the junction left unmatched. This CDR3 spans 17 amino acids. Germline V gene sequence: CDR1 SGHVS, CDR2 FQNEAQ.

The chain joins TRBV20-1 to TRBJ2-2; D gene uncertain. Trimming shortened V by 1 base and J by 6 bases, and 21 bases separated the two germline ends. Germline CDR1 DFQATT, CDR2 SNEGSKA (reference sequence). The CDR3 is made up of 17 amino acids. The CDR3 coding sequence is TGCAGTGCTAGAGGGGTCTTGGGTGGCGGAGTCGCCGGGGAGCTGTTTTTT. Protein sequence: CSARGVLGGGVAGELFF.

V is TRBV5-1 and J is TRBJ2-5; D not certain. This CDR3 is built from 14 residues. CDR1 is SGHRS and CDR2 is YFSETQ in the germline V gene. V gave up 4 bases and J gave up 1 base, with 11 bases separating them. CDR3 in amino acids: CASSKGISQETQYF. Written as DNA, the CDR3 is TGCGCCAGCAGCAAGGGAATATCCCAAGAGACCCAGTACTTC.

This clonotype came up a few times. This chain connects TRBV10-3 to TRBJ2-3; 10 bases are a match to TRBD2. The CDR3 has 14 amino acids. The germline gives CDR1 ENHRY, CDR2 SYGVKD. Losses at the gene ends were 7 bases for V and 2 bases for J; bases not matched to a gene: 3. DNA for the CDR3: TGTGCCATCAATAGCGGGGGGCTCACAGATACGCAGTATTTT. It encodes CAINSGGLTDTQYF.

The V call is TRBV4-2, the J call TRBJ2-1, with 7 bases fitting TRBD2. Germline values: CDR1 LGHNA, CDR2 YNFKEQ. The length of the CDR3 is 15 residues. J was trimmed by 4 bases and V by 1 base; bases with no gene match: 4. CDR3 sequence (DNA): TGTGCCAGCAGCCAAGTACTAGCGCGGTACAATGAGCAGTTCTTC. Amino acid sequence: CASSQVLARYNEQFF.

This chain connects TRBV12-3 or TRBV12-4 to TRBJ2-3; 8 nucleotides agree with TRBD2. Trimming took 3 bases from V and 7 from J; bases not matched to a gene: 9. The CDR3 totals 15 residues. The CDR3 nucleotides are TGTGCCAGCAGTTTGGCCGGGACTAGTTCGAATACGCAGTATTTT. As protein: CASSLAGTSSNTQYF.

The chain has TRBV5-1 and TRBJ2-3; the D gene is possibly TRBD2 (6 bases). Germline CDR1 is SGHRS and CDR2 is YFSETQ. V shed 3 bases and J shed 2 bases, with 13 bases lying between them. The CDR3 consists of 15 residues. CDR3 sequence reads: CASSSSGTLTDTQYF. CDR3 DNA sequence: TGCGCCAGCAGCTCATCCGGGACTCTCACAGATACGCAGTATTTT.

This clonotype turned up a few times. The chain has TRBV28 and TRBJ2-1; D not certain. This CDR3 spans 14 amino acids. V shed 8 bases and J shed 6 bases, with 17 bases lying between them. Germline CDR1 reads MDHEN; CDR2 reads SYDVKM. The CDR3 DNA reads as TGTGCCAGCTTGAGTTCTCTTGTCCCCAATGAGCAGTTCTTC. Residues: CASLSSLVPNEQFF.

This clonotype came up a few times. This rearrangement joins TRBV15 to TRBJ2-3; TRBD1 or TRBD2 may be the D gene (5 bases each). The ends were cut back, 1 base at V and 1 base at J, with 9 bases in the middle. The CDR3 consists of 15 residues. Germline V lookup: CDR1 LNHNV, CDR2 YYDKDF (reference sequence). The CDR3 protein is CATSRVGRGTDTQYF. The CDR3 DNA is TGTGCCACCAGCAGAGTGGGACGGGGCACAGATACGCAGTATTTT.

In its sample, this clonotype was seen a few times. J is TRBJ2-7 and V is TRBV12-3 or TRBV12-4; TRBD2 agrees at 10 bases. V dropped 3 bases and J dropped 4; count of bases not matched to a gene: 6. CDR3 length equals 15 residues. CDR3 nucleotide sequence: TGTGCCAGCAGTTTTAGGGCTAGCGGGAGATACGAGCAGTACTTC. Its translation: CASSFRASGRYEQYF.

The chain links TRBV20-1 to TRBJ2-2; 7 nucleotides line up with TRBD2. This CDR3 has 13 residues. Trimming at V came to 6 bases and at J to 1 base, leaving 2 bases not matched to a gene. CDR1 is DFQATT, CDR2 SNEGSKA, per germline (reference sequence). In nucleotides, the CDR3 is TGCAGTGCCAAGCGGGAGAACACCGGGGAGCTGTTTTTT. Residues: CSAKRENTGELFF.

Ten or more counts support this clonotype. The chain joins TRBV10-2 to TRBJ2-7; the match to TRBD2 covers 8 bases. Germline lookup yields CDR1 WSHSY and CDR2 SAAADI. The CDR3 spans 15 residues. The ends lost 7 bases at V and 1 base at J; junction bases unmatched: 9. The CDR3 DNA reads as TGCGCCAGCACTTCCCCGGGGACTAGATCCTACGAGCAGTACTTC. Translating gives CASTSPGTRSYEQYF.

The genes are TRBV6-5 and TRBJ1-2; a weak D match, TRBD1 (6 bases). The V end lost 2 bases, the J end lost 4 bases, and 17 bases lay between the germline ends. There are 16 residues in the CDR3. The germline V gene has CDR1 MNHEY and CDR2 SVGAGI. CDR3 nucleotide sequence: TGTGCCAGCAGTTACCCTTTAAAACAGGGTGGCTATGGCTACACCTTC. This gives the protein CASSYPLKQGGYGYTF.

CDR3 protein: CAISESSGFNSPLHF. The DNA of the CDR3 is TGTGCCATCAGTGAGTCGAGCGGATTTAATTCACCCCTCCACTTT. The genes are TRBV10-3 and TRBJ1-6; D unclear. The ends were cut back, 0 bases at V and 6 bases at J, with 9 bases in the middle. This CDR3 has 15 residues. CDR1 and CDR2 from the germline V gene are ENHRY and SYGVKD.

J is TRBJ2-7 and V is TRBV6-5; D is unresolved. V was pared by 2 bases and J by 0 bases, with 8 bases between. The length of the CDR3 is 14 residues. From germline, CDR1 is MNHEY and CDR2 SVGAGI. The CDR3: CASSYGRISYEQYF. The CDR3 nucleotides are TGTGCCAGCAGTTACGGACGAATCTCCTACGAGCAGTACTTC.

This clonotype was counted only a few times. The chain carries TRBV5-1 and TRBJ2-7; 15 nucleotides line up with TRBD2. The CDR3 is 17 residues long. Per germline, CDR1 SGHRS and CDR2 YFSETQ. V was clipped by 2 bases and J by 5 bases; unmatched bases: 8. The CDR3 is CASSLGTSGRRVHEQYF. DNA of the CDR3: TGCGCCAGCAGCTTAGGGACTAGCGGGAGGAGGGTCCACGAGCAGTACTTC.

The gene calls are TRBV20-1 and TRBJ2-2; TRBD2 matches at 14 bases. Germline CDR1 and CDR2: DFQATT and SNEGSKA (reference sequence). J gave up 6 bases and V 5 bases, and 8 bases lay outside the gene matches. This CDR3 comprises 16 residues. The CDR3 nucleotides are TGCAGTGCTCACCCCGGGACTAGCGGGAGTGCCGGGGAGCTGTTTTTT. Encoded protein: CSAHPGTSGSAGELFF.